This is a list of T cell receptor beta chains from one sample in a study of control samples from healthy donors and cancer patients. Clones were read by immunoSEQ multiplex PCR, and TCRdb kept only the in-frame ones, dropping some. The sample lists under 150,000 clones, more than 70% occurring once. The sample comprised blood. The receptor set was obtained from a man between 60 and 75 years old in good health. CDR3s leave out the opening cysteine and the closing phenylalanine or tryptophan. Expanded clones get a size class; other rows say once, few or many, or leave the size out.

>TRBV11-2|TRBJ2-7|-
ASSFELLTYEQY
>TRBV13|TRBJ2-7|-
ASSHSGPRVQGSGEQY
>TRBV3-1/TRBV3-2|TRBJ2-3|-
ASSELAGLPFSTDTQY
>TRBV5-1|TRBJ2-3|-
ASSSGPWGPTTDTQY
>TRBV9|TRBJ2-2|-
ASSVAGQGAADTGELF
>TRBV27|TRBJ1-1|-
ASSLRGRGMNTEAF
>TRBV5-1|TRBJ2-5|-
ASRGGSGGETQY
>TRBV19|TRBJ1-1|-
ASKGLDRVTEAF
>TRBV30|TRBJ2-3|-
AWSALGGAVLDTQY
>TRBV7-2|TRBJ1-4|once
ASSYERAHGKLF
>TRBV6-1|TRBJ2-3|-
ASSEGLADGTDTQY
>TRBV7-2|TRBJ2-1|-
ASSRTSGGAASRNEQF
>TRBV4-1|TRBJ2-1|-
ASSQQRTSGGNEQF
>TRBV7-8|TRBJ2-7|-
ASSLGVAYEQY
>TRBV13|TRBJ2-7|-
ASSLGPTSGGSYEQY
>TRBV18|TRBJ1-5|once
ASSPAQGNQPQH
>TRBV2|TRBJ2-7|-
ASGRQFYFSYEQY
>TRBV4-2|TRBJ1-2|many
ASSQEAGQGNFNYGYT
>TRBV15|TRBJ1-5|-
ATSRDHIQPQH
>TRBV3-1/TRBV3-2|TRBJ1-1|-
ASSPREPNTEAF
>TRBV7-2|TRBJ2-7|few
ASSPVRGEQY
>TRBV5-1|TRBJ1-3|-
ASSLGGSGNTIY
>TRBV5-1|TRBJ1-1|-
ASSRGGTQTYTEAF
>TRBV9|TRBJ1-2|-
ASSVGGGAGYNGYT
>TRBV19|TRBJ2-4|-
ASSLLLPIAGGPVGRAKNIQY
>TRBV19|TRBJ2-1|-
ASSAGYNEQF
>TRBV19|TRBJ2-6|-
ASSPTGGRSSGANVLT
>TRBV30|TRBJ2-2|-
AWSVSDTGELF
>TRBV24-1|TRBJ2-3|-
ATSDADIAASTDTQY
>TRBV19|TRBJ1-2|-
ASSLQNYGYT
>TRBV4-3|TRBJ2-3|-
ASSQDRVGLAGTGTDTQY
>TRBV5-1|TRBJ1-6|-
ASSPGQPYNSPLH
>TRBV7-9|TRBJ2-5|-
ASSLAGGETQY
>TRBV3-1/TRBV3-2|TRBJ1-6|-
ASSHGQGINSPLH
>TRBV30|TRBJ1-6|-
AWELGSGNSPLH
>TRBV3-1/TRBV3-2|TRBJ1-6|once
ASSLPNSPLH
>TRBV4-2|TRBJ2-5|-
ASSQDRAGPQETQY
>TRBV21-1|TRBJ1-5|-
ASSKDPEGWFQPQH
>TRBV19|TRBJ1-6|-
ASMDRERNSPLH
>TRBV28|TRBJ2-2|-
ASREAFLTSANTGELF
>TRBV19|TRBJ1-1|-
ASSTRDRVIQAF
>TRBV29-1|TRBJ1-1|-
SVDGTPLGNTEAF